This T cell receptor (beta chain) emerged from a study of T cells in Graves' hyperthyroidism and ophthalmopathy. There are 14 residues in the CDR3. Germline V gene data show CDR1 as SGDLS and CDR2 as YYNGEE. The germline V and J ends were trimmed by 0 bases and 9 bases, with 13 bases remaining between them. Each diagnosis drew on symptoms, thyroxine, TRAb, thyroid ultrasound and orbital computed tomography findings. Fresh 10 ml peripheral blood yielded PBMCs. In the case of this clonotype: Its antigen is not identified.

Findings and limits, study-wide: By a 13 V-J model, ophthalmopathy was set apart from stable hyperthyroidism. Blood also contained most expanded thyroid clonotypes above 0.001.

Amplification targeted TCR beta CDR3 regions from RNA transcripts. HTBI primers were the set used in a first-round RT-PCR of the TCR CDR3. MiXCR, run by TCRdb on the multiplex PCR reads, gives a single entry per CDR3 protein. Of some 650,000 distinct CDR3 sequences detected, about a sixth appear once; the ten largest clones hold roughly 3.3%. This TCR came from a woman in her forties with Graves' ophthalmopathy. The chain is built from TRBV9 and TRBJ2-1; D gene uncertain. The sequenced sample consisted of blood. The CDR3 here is CASSVGAGVREQFF. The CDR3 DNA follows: TGTGCCAGCAGCGTAGGGGCAGGAGTTCGTGAGCAGTTCTTC.